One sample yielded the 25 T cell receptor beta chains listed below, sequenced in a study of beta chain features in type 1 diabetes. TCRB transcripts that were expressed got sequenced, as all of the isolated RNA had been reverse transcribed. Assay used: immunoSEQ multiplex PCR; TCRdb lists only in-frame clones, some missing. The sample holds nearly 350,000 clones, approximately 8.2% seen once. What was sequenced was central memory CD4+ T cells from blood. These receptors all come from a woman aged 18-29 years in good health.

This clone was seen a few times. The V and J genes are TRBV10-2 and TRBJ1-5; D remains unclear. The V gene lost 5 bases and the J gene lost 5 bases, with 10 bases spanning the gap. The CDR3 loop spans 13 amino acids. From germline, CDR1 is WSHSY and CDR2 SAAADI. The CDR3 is CASSLDTHQPQHF. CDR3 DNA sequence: TGCGCCAGCAGTCTTGACACACATCAGCCCCAGCATTTT.

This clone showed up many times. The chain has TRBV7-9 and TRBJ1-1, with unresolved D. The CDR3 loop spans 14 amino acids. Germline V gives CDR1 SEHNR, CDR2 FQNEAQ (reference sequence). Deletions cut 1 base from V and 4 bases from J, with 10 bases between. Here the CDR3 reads CASSLERLRTEAFF. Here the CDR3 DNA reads TGTGCCAGCAGCTTAGAGAGATTACGCACTGAAGCTTTCTTT.

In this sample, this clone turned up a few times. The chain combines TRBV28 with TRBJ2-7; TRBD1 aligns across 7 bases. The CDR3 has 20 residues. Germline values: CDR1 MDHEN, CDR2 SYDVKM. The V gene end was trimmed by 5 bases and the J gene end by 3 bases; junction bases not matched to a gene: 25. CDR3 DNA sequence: TGTGCCAGCAGTCCGCTGGGACCCGGGACAGTCTCCCGCTCCTTCTACGAGCAGTACTTC. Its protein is CASSPLGPGTVSRSFYEQYF.

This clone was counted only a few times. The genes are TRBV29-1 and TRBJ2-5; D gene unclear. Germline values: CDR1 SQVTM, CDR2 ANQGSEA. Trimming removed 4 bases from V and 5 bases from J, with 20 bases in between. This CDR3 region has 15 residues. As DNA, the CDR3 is TGCAGCGTTGTACTCCTTCGTCGGCCGGCGGAGACCCAGTACTTC. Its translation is CSVVLLRRPAETQYF.

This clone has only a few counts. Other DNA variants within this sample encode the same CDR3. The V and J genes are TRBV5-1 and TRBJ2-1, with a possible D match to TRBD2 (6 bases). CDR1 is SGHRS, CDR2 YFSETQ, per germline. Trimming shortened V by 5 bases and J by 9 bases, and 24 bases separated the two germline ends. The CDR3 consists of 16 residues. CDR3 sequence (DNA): TGCGCCAGCAGTTTTGGTCGACTAGTCCTGCAGGGTGAGCAGTTCTTC. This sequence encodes CASSFGRLVLQGEQFF.

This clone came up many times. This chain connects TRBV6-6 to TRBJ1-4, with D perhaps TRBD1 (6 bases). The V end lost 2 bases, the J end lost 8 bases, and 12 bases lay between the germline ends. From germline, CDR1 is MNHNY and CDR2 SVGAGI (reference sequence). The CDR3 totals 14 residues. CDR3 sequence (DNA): TGTGCCAGCAGTTACGAGGGGGAGTGGGAAAAACTGTTTTTT. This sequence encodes CASSYEGEWEKLFF.

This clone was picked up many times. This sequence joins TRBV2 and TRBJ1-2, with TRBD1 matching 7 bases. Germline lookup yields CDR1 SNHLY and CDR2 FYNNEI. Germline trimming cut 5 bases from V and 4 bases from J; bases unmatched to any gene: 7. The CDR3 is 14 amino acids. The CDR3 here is CASSLDRLTYGYTF. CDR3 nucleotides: TGTGCCAGCAGTCTGGACAGGCTCACCTATGGCTACACCTTC.

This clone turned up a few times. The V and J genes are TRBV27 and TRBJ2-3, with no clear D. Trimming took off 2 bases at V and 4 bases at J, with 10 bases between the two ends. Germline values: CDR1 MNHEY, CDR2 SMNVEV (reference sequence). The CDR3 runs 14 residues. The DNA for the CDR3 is TGTGCCAGCAGTTTAAAAGGGAAGGCAGATACGCAGTATTTT. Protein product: CASSLKGKADTQYF.

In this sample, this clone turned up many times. CDR3 loop: CASSYGTGGRQPQHF. The CDR3 DNA follows: TGTGCCAGCAGTTACGGGACAGGGGGCCGTCAGCCCCAGCATTTT. The chain uses TRBV28 and TRBJ1-5; 12 nucleotides align to TRBD1. Germline CDR1 is MDHEN and CDR2 is SYDVKM. The CDR3 runs 15 residues. J lost 6 bases, V lost 4 bases, and 4 bases had no gene match.

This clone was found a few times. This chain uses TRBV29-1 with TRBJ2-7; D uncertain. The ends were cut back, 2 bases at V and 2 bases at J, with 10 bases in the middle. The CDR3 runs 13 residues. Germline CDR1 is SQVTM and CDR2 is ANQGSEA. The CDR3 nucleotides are TGCAGCGTTGAACTCGGGTTAACCTACGAGCAGTACTTC. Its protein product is CSVELGLTYEQYF.

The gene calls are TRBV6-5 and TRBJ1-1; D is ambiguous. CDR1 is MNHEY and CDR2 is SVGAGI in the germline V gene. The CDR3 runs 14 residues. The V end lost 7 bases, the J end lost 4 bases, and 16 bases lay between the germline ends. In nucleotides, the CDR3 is TGTGCCAGCAAACCTAACGGACGGAGCACTGAAGCTTTCTTT. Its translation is CASKPNGRSTEAFF.

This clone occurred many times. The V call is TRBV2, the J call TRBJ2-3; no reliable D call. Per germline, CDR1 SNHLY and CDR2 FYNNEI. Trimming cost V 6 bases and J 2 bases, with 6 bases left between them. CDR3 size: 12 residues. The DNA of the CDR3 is TGTGCCAGCAGCCCTGACACAGATACGCAGTATTTT. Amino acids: CASSPDTDTQYF.

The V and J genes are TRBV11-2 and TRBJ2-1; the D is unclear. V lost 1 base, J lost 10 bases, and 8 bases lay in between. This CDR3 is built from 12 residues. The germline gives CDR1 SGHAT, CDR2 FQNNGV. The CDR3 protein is CASSLGVGEQFF. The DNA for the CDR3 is TGTGCCAGCAGCTTAGGAGTCGGGGAGCAGTTCTTC.

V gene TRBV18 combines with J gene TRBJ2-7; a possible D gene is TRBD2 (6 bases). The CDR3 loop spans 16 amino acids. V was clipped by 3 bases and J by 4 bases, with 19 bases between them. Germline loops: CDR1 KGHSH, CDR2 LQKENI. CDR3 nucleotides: TGTGCCAGCTCACCGTACGGGAGAAGTCTGTTGTACGAGCAGTACTTC. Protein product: CASSPYGRSLLYEQYF. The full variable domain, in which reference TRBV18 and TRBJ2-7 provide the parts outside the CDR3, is NAGVMQNPRHLVRRRGQEARLRCSPMKGHSHVYWYRQLPEEGLKFMVYLQKENIIDESGMPKERFSAEFPKEGPSILRIQQVVRGDSAAYFCASSPYGRSLLYEQYFGPGTRLTVT.

CDR3 nucleotides: TGCGCCAGCAGCTTACTAGCGGGGAGGCAAGAGACCCAGTACTTC. Its translation: CASSLLAGRQETQYF. The chain links TRBV5-1 to TRBJ2-5; TRBD2 matches 10 bases. Germline V gene data show CDR1 as SGHRS and CDR2 as YFSETQ. The CDR3 loop spans 15 amino acids. After removal of 2 bases from V and 2 bases from J, the junction contained 3 bases not matched to a gene. Using reference TRBV5-1 and TRBJ2-5 for the parts outside the CDR3, the full variable domain is KAGVTQTPRYLIKTRGQQVTLSCSPISGHRSVSWYQQTPGQGLQFLFEYFSETQRNKGNFPGRFSGRQFSNSRSEMNVSTLELGDSALYLCASSLLAGRQETQYFGPGTRLLVL.

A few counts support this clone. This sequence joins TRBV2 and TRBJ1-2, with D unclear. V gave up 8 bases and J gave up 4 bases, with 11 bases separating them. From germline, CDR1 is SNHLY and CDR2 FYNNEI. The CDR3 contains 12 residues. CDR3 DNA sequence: TGTGCCAGCGGCAGGCCTACCTATGGCTACACCTTC. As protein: CASGRPTYGYTF.

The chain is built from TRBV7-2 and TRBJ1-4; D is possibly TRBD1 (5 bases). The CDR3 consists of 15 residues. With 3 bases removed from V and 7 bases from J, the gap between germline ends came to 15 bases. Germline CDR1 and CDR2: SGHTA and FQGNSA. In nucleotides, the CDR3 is TGTGCCAGCAGCTTTGGAACAGGTCTGGGTGAAAAACTGTTTTTT. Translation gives CASSFGTGLGEKLFF.

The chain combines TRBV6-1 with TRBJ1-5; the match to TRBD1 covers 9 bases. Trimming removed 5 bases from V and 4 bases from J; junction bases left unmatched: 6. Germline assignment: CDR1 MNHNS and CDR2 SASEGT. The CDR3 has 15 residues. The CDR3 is CASSWDRDPNQPQHF. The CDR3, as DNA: TGTGCCAGCAGTTGGGACAGGGATCCGAATCAGCCCCAGCATTTT.

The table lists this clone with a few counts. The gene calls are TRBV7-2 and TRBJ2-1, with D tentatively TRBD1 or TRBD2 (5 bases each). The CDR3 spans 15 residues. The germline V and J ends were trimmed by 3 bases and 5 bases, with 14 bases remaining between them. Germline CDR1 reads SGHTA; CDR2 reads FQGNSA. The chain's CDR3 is CASSFGGPWDNEQFF. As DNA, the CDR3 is TGTGCCAGCAGCTTTGGGGGTCCATGGGACAATGAGCAGTTCTTC.

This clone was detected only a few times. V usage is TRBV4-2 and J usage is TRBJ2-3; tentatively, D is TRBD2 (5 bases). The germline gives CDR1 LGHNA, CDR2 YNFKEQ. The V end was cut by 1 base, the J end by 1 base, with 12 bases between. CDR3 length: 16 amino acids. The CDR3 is CASSQGHSDRTDTQYF. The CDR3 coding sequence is TGTGCCAGCAGCCAAGGGCATAGCGACCGCACAGATACGCAGTATTTT.

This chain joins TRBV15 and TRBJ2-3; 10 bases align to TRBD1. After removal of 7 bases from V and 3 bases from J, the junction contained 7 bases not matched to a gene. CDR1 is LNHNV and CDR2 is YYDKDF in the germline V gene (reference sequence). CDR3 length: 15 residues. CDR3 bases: TGTGCCACCAACCCGGGACAGGGGTTTACAGATACGCAGTATTTT. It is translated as CATNPGQGFTDTQYF.

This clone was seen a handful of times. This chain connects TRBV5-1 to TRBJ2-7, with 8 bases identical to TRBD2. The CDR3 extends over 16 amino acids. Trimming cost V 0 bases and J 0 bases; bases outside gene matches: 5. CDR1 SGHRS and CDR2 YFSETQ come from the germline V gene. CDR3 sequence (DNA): TGCGCCAGCAGCTTGGAGCCAGCGGGAGCCTCCTACGAGCAGTACTTC. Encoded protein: CASSLEPAGASYEQYF. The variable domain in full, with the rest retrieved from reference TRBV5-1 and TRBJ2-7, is KAGVTQTPRYLIKTRGQQVTLSCSPISGHRSVSWYQQTPGQGLQFLFEYFSETQRNKGNFPGRFSGRQFSNSRSEMNVSTLELGDSALYLCASSLEPAGASYEQYFGPGTRLTVT.

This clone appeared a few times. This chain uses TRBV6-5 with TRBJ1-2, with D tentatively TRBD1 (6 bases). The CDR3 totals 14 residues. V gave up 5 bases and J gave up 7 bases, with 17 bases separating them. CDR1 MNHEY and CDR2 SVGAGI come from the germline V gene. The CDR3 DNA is TGTGCCAGCAGTCGAACTACAGGGACGAGTGGCTACACCTTC. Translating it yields CASSRTTGTSGYTF.

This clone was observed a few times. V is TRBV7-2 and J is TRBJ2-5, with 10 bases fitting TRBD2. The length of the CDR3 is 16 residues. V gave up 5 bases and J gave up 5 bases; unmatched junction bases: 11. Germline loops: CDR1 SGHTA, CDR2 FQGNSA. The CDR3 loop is CASSPILAGGWETQYF. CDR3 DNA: TGTGCCAGCAGCCCTATATTAGCGGGAGGTTGGGAGACCCAGTACTTC.

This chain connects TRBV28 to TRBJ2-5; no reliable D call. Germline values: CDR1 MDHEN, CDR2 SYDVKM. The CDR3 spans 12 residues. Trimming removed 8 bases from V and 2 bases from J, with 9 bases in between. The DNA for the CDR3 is TGTGCCAGCTCGGTTGTACAAGAGACCCAGTACTTC. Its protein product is CASSVVQETQYF.